This T cell receptor beta chain was recorded in a study of shared clonotypes between healthy human individuals. Study context: Each donor contributed plates that comprised three CD4 naive, three CD4 memory, two CD8 naive and one CD8 memory.

V was clipped by 0 bases and J by 2 bases, with 17 bases between them. The CDR3 is made up of 17 amino acids. The germline V gene encodes CDR1 LGHNA and CDR2 YNFKEQ. Genomic DNA of every subset was divided equally among multiple immunoSEQ plates. Methods used by the authors: Filtering differed since immunoSEQ provided only junctions, with no quality scores. Assay: immunoSEQ multiplex PCR; the TCRdb copy retains only in-frame clones and omits some. V, J and clone size derive from that table, while D and trimming were established from the DNA sequence. The profile shows some 1.1 million clones, around 77% of them singletons.

The TCR was taken from a man between 18 and 35 years old in good health. Some clones in this sample may be carry-over from other donors' samples. The V and J genes are TRBV4-2 and TRBJ2-7, with D possibly matching TRBD2 (6 bases). Sequencing was carried out using memory CD4+ T cells from PBMCs. Noted subset: CD45RA-negative fraction. Written as DNA, the CDR3 is TGTGCCAGCAGCCAAGATTATTCCAGCGGGCACCCCTACGAGCAGTACTTC. This encodes CASSQDYSSGHPYEQYF.